The 15 T cell receptor beta chains reported below all come from one sample, sequenced in a study of cytomegalovirus exposure and HLA in healthy donors. With 60 Vbeta and 13 Jbeta primers, the PCR was carried out. Sequencing used immunoSEQ multiplex PCR; TCRdb keeps in-frame clones, though not all of them. The data contain approximately 110,000 clones, about 70% of them singletons. The sample was PBMCs. Every receptor here comes from a man under 40 in good health and CMV-seropositive.

The V call is TRBV2, the J call TRBJ1-1; 11 nucleotides line up with TRBD1. The germline V gene has CDR1 SNHLY and CDR2 FYNNEI. With 10 bases clipped from V and 1 base from J, the junction kept 5 bases outside the gene matches. The CDR3 loop spans 14 amino acids. CDR3: CAKDRGPPNTEAFF. CDR3 DNA sequence: TGTGCCAAGGACAGGGGGCCCCCGAACACTGAAGCTTTCTTT.

The chain couples TRBV7-9 to TRBJ1-4; possibly TRBD1 for D (6 bases). Germline V gene sequence: CDR1 SEHNR, CDR2 FQNEAQ (reference sequence). CDR3 length: 15 amino acids. V lost 2 bases to trimming and J lost 6 bases, with 13 bases between them. The CDR3 reads CASSLLGGRYEKLFF. For the CDR3, the DNA is TGTGCCAGCAGCTTATTAGGGGGAAGATATGAAAAACTGTTTTTT.

This clone was seen a handful of times. This chain connects TRBV4-1 to TRBJ1-3; D is unresolved. In germline, CDR1 is MGHRA, CDR2 YSYEKL. Trimming left V 1 base short and J 0 bases short, with 10 bases between. The CDR3 covers 16 residues. The CDR3 DNA reads TGCGCCAGCAGCCAAGTCGAACAGTCCTCTGGAAACACCATATATTTT. Its translation is CASSQVEQSSGNTIYF.

The J gene is TRBJ2-1, the V gene TRBV10-2; TRBD2 matches at 7 bases. Germline V lookup: CDR1 WSHSY, CDR2 SAAADI. The CDR3 has 13 amino acids. V gave up 5 bases and J gave up 5 bases; unmatched junction bases: 3. This CDR3 is CASSLAGDNEQFF. The CDR3 coding sequence is TGCGCCAGCAGTTTAGCGGGCGACAATGAGCAGTTCTTC.

This clone has a handful of counts. The chain combines TRBV19 with TRBJ2-1, with D possibly matching TRBD2 (6 bases). Trimming left V 3 bases short and J 2 bases short, with 11 bases between. The CDR3 extends over 15 amino acids. CDR1 and CDR2 from the germline V gene are LNHDA and SQIVND (reference sequence). The DNA for the CDR3 is TGTGCCAGTAGTATTGTAGCGGTCGCCTACAATGAGCAGTTCTTC. It codes for CASSIVAVAYNEQFF.

The gene calls are TRBV28 and TRBJ2-7; possibly TRBD2 for D (6 bases). Looked up from germline, CDR1 is MDHEN and CDR2 is SYDVKM. Trimming pared 4 bases from V and 9 bases from J, leaving 10 bases between. This CDR3 region has 11 residues. CDR3 sequence (DNA): TGTGCCAGCAGTTCCCTTAGCGGGCAGTACGTC. Protein sequence: CASSSLSGQYV.

In DNA, the CDR3 is TGTGCCAGCAGCTTAAACACAGGGGCAGGGGGCTACACCTTC. Its protein is CASSLNTGAGGYTF. The chain couples TRBV7-3 to TRBJ1-2, with 7 bases fitting TRBD1. The germline V gene has CDR1 SGHTA and CDR2 FQGTGA. V shed 1 base, J shed 8 bases, and the junction held 7 bases outside the gene matches. This CDR3 spans 14 amino acids.

This chain links TRBV5-1 with TRBJ2-7, with D possibly being TRBD1 (6 bases). CDR3 length: 10 amino acids. Germline values: CDR1 SGHRS, CDR2 YFSETQ. V was shortened by 5 bases and J by 7 bases, with 7 bases between the two germline ends. This chain's CDR3 is CASRGAEQYF. The DNA of the CDR3 is TGCGCCAGCAGGGGGGCTGAGCAGTACTTC.

This clone was counted between two and nine times. The chain is built from TRBV6-6 and TRBJ2-2; 12 bases fit TRBD2. CDR3 length: 15 residues. Trimming took 5 bases from V and 7 from J; bases not matched to a gene: 5. Germline CDR1 MNHNY, CDR2 SVGAGI (reference sequence). The CDR3 DNA sequence: TGTGCCAGCAGTGTGACTAGCGGGAGTAACGGGGAGCTGTTTTTT. Encoded protein: CASSVTSGSNGELFF.

V is TRBV30 and J is TRBJ2-1; 9 bases agree with TRBD2. There are 15 residues in the CDR3. Germline V lookup: CDR1 GTSNPN, CDR2 SVGIG (reference sequence). The trim removed 0 bases at V and 8 bases at J, leaving 8 bases unmatched. CDR3 region: CAWSVGLAGTYEQFF. The CDR3 DNA sequence: TGTGCCTGGAGTGTAGGGCTAGCGGGAACCTATGAGCAGTTCTTC.

This clone was seen a few times. The chain recombines TRBV6-1 with TRBJ1-1, with 7 bases matching TRBD1. The CDR3 sequence is 15 residues long. Germline V CDR1 and CDR2: MNHNS, SASEGT. After removal of 3 bases from V and 8 bases from J, the junction contained 12 bases not matched to a gene. The CDR3 DNA reads as TGTGCCAGCAGTGATAGGGGGCTTATTCTATTCGAAGCTTTCTTT. Its protein product is CASSDRGLILFEAFF.

This clone was picked up a small number of times. The gene calls are TRBV5-4 and TRBJ2-1; the D is unclear. Trimming stripped 0 bases from V and 9 bases from J, with 4 bases between. The CDR3 totals 11 residues. Germline V gene data show CDR1 as SGHNT and CDR2 as YYREEE (reference sequence). CDR3 region: CASSLALEQFF. The CDR3 coding sequence is TGTGCCAGCAGCTTGGCACTTGAGCAGTTCTTC.

The rearrangement joins TRBV5-1 to TRBJ2-7, with D perhaps TRBD2 (8 bases). Germline CDR1 reads SGHRS; CDR2 reads YFSETQ. The CDR3 consists of 18 residues. The V end lost 3 bases, the J end lost 0 bases, and 22 bases lay between the germline ends. This chain's CDR3 is CASSSGRGLHLSSYEQYF. CDR3 in DNA: TGCGCCAGCAGCTCCGGGAGGGGGCTTCATTTGAGCTCCTACGAGCAGTACTTC.

This clone was found once. This chain joins TRBV7-2 and TRBJ2-6, with D perhaps matching TRBD2 (6 bases). The CDR3 spans 15 residues. V lost 3 bases and J lost 0, with 6 bases in between. Germline values: CDR1 SGHTA, CDR2 FQGNSA. The CDR3: CASSLGGSGANVLTF. In DNA form, the CDR3 reads TGTGCCAGCAGCTTGGGAGGCTCTGGGGCCAACGTCCTGACTTTC.

The rearrangement joins TRBV19 to TRBJ2-2; D is unresolved. Germline loops: CDR1 LNHDA, CDR2 SQIVND (reference sequence). The V end lost 5 bases, the J end lost 2 bases, and 9 bases lay between the germline ends. This CDR3 comprises 14 residues. CDR3 DNA: TGTGCCAGTAGTTCACAGAGCAACACCGGGGAGCTGTTTTTT. It yields the protein CASSSQSNTGELFF.